This TCR beta chain was obtained from a study of blood T cell repertoires in COVID-19. Across the whole study: Acute-phase and convalescent COVID-19 samples originated in the United States, Italy and Spain.

Sequencing used immunoSEQ multiplex PCR; TCRdb keeps in-frame clones, though not all of them. Among about 130,000 clones listed, around 89% were seen once. Looked up from germline, CDR1 is SGHNT and CDR2 is YYREEE (reference sequence). The CDR3 sequence is 12 residues long. The V gene lost 1 base and the J gene lost 4 bases, with 5 bases spanning the gap. This clone appeared a single time. The Seattle patients, enrolled during active infection, were followed longitudinally. The chain uses TRBV5-4 and TRBJ2-5; D gene uncertain. This clonotype was obtained from a man between 60 and 75 years old with COVID-19, enrolled during active disease. The specimen was peripheral blood. CDR3 DNA sequence: TGTGCCAGCAGCTTGAGCCGAGAGACCCAGTACTTC. The encoded protein is CASSLSRETQYF.